This T cell receptor (beta chain) appears in the sequencing data of a study of control samples from healthy donors and cancer patients. The V gene lost 6 bases and the J gene lost 0 bases, with 15 bases spanning the gap. The CDR3 extends over 16 amino acids. The count of this clone is one. Sequenced by immunoSEQ multiplex PCR; TCRdb stores in-frame clones only, minus some. This sample yields 170,000 or so clones, of which about 93% are seen a single time; about 1.6% belongs to the top ten. The V and J genes are TRBV23-1 and TRBJ2-4; the D gene could be TRBD1 or TRBD2 (5 bases each). TRBV23-1 is an open reading frame whose function is uncertain. This sequence originates from a man aged 18 to 29 in good health. Sequencing was carried out using blood. The chain's CDR3 is CASRQGRDEAKNIQYF. The CDR3, as DNA: TGCGCCAGCAGGCAGGGCAGGGACGAAGCCAAAAACATTCAGTACTTC.